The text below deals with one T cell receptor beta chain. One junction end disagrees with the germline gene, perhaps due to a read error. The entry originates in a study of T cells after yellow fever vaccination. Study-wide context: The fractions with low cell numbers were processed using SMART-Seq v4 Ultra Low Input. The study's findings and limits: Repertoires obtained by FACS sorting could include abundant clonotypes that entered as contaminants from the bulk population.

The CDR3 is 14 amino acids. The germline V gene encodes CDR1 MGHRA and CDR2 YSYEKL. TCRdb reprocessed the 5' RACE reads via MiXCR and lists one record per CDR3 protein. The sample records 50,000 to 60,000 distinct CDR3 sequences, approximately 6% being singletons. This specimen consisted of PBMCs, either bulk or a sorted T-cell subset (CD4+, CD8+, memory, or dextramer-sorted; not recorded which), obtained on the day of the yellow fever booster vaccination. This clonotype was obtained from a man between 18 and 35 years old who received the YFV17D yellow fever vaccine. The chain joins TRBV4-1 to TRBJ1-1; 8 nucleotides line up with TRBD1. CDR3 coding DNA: TGCGCCAGCAGACAAGAGACAGGGGCGGTTGAAGCTTTCTTT. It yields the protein CASRQETGAVEAFF.